This TCR beta chain was recovered during a study of blood T cells in healthy people across ages. Across the whole study: In model experiments, template switching was able to capture about one barcoded beta molecule for every two T cells that were present.

About this clonotype: Its specificity is not known.

It was with a sample-barcoded 5' primer and a J-beta primer mix that a second PCR of about 6 to 11 cycles was run. A tag from a template-switch adaptor with 12 random nucleotides marked each cDNA molecule. TCRdb re-derived calls from the 5' RACE reads in MiXCR, one entry per CDR3 protein. The sample records under 800,000 distinct CDR3 sequences, roughly 45% being singletons. Notes on the study in general: TCR beta diversity per million T cells fell roughly linearly with age. Unknown CMV status may confound age-related changes in expanded clones.

Trimming cost V 2 bases and J 3 bases, with 16 bases left between them. The CDR3 totals 16 residues. This chain links TRBV12-3 or TRBV12-4 with TRBJ2-5; TRBD1 or TRBD2 may be the D gene (6 bases each). The TCR comes from an older woman in good health. Sequenced input: blood. The CDR3 coding sequence is TGTGCCAGCAGTTTATCGTACGGGGGCCCGAAAGAGACCCAGTACTTC. It codes for CASSLSYGGPKETQYF.